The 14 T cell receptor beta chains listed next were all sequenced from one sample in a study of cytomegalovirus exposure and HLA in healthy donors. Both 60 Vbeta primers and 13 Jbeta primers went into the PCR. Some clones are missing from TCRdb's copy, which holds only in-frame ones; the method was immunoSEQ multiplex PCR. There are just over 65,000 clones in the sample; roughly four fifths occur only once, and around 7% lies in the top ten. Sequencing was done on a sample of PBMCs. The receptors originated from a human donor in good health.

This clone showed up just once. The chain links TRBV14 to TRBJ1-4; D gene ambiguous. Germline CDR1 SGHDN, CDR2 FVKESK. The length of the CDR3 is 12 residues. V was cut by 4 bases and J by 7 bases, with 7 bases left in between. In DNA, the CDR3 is TGTGCCAGCAGCCGCACGGGTGAAAAACTGTTTTTT. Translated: CASSRTGEKLFF.

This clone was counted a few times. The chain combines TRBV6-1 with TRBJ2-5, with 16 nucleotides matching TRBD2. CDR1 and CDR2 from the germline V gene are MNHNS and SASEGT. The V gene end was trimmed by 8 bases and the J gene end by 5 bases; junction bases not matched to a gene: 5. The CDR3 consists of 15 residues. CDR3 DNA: TGTGCCAGCGGGACTAGCGGGGGGGCGTGGGAGACCCAGTACTTC. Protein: CASGTSGGAWETQYF.

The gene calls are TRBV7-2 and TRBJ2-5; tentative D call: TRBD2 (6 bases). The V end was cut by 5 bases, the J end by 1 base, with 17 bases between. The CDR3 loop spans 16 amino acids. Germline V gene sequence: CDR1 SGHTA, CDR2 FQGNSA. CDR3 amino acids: CASSNTGRGAQETQYF. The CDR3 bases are TGTGCCAGCAGCAACACCGGGAGAGGGGCCCAAGAGACCCAGTACTTC.

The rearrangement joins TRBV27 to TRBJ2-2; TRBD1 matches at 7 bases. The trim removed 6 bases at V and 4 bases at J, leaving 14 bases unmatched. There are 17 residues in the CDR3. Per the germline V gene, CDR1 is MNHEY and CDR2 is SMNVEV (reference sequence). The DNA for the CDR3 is TGTGCCAGCAGCTCTATCGGACAGGTACGAATCACCGGGGAGCTGTTTTTT. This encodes CASSSIGQVRITGELFF.

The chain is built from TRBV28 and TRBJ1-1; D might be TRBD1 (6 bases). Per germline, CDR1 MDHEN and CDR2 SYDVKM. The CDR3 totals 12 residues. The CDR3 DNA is TGTGTTGTCGGGGGGCTTGGCACTGAAGCTTTCTTT. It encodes CVVGGLGTEAFF.

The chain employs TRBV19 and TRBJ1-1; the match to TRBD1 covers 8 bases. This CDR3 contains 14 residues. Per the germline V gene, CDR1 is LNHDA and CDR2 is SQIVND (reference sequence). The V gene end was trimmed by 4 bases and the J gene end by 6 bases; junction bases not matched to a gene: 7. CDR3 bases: TGTGCCAGTAGTAGAACAGGGGGTAGCGCTGAAGCTTTCTTT. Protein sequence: CASSRTGGSAEAFF.

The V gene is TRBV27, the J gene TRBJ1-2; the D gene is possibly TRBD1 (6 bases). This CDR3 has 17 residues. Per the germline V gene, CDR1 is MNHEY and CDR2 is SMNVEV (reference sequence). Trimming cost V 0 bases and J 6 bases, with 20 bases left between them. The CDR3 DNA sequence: TGTGCCAGCAGTTTATCGACAGGAATGGGCTCTTGGCATGGCTACACCTTC. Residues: CASSLSTGMGSWHGYTF.

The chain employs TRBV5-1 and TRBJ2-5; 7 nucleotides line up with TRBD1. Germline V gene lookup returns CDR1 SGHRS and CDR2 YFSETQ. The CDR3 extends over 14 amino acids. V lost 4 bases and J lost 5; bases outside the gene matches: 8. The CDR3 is CASSPLTGDETQYF. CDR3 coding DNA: TGCGCCAGCAGCCCCCTCACAGGGGACGAGACCCAGTACTTC.

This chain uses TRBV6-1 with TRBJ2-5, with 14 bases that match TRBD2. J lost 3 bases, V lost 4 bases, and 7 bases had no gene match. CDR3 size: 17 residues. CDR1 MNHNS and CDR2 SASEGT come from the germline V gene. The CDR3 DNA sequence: TGTGCCAGCAGTGCCTACCGACTAGCGGGGGGGGAAGAGACCCAGTACTTC. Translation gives CASSAYRLAGGEETQYF.

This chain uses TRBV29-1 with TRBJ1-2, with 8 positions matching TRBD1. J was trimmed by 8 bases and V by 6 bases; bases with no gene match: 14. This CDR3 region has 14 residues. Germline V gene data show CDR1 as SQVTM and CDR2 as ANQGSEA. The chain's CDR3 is CSVAHPGGGSGYTF. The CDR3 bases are TGCAGCGTCGCCCACCCAGGGGGCGGGTCCGGCTACACCTTC. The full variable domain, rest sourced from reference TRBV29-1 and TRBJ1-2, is SAVISQKPSRDICQRGTSLTIQCQVDSQVTMMFWYRQQPGQSLTLIATANQGSEATYESGFVIDKFPISRPNLTFSTLTVSNMSPEDSSIYLCSVAHPGGGSGYTFGSGTRLTVV.

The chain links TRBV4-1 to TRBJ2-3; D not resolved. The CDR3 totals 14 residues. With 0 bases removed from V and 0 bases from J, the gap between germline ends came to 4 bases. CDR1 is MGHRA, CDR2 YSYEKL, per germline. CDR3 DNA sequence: TGCGCCAGCAGCCAAGAGCGGAGCACAGATACGCAGTATTTT. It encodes CASSQERSTDTQYF.

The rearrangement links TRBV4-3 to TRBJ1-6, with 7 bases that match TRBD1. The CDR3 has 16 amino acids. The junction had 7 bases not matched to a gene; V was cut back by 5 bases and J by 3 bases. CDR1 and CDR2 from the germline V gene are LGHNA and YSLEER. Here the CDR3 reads CASSYTGDSYNSPLHF. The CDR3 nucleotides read TGCGCCAGCAGCTATACAGGGGACAGCTATAATTCACCCCTCCACTTT.

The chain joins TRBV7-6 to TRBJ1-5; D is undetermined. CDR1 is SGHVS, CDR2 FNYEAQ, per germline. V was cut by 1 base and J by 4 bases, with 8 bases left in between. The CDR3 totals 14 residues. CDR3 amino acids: CASSLGISNQPQHF. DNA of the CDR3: TGTGCCAGCAGCTTAGGTATCTCTAATCAGCCCCAGCATTTT.

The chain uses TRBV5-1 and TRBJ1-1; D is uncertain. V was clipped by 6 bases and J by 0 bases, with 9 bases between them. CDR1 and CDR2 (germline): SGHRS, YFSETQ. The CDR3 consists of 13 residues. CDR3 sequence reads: CASTREVNTEAFF. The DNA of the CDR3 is TGCGCCAGCACCCGGGAGGTGAACACTGAAGCTTTCTTT.